The sequence of this T cell receptor (beta chain) was determined in a study of T cell clonotyping in hematopoietic cell transplantation. As for the study in general: Cytoreduction preceded collection of pretransplant recipient samples.

This CDR3 contains 12 residues. CDR1 and CDR2 from the germline V gene are MNHEY and SVGAGI. Between the trimmed V and J ends, which lost 2 bases and 5 bases, there was a span of 7 bases. Comment on this clone: Antigen specificity is unknown.

Study-level points and caveats: Pathologically expanded recipient clonotypes increased progressively from day 30 to day 180 as diversity fell.

Generated by immunoSEQ multiplex PCR, the TCRdb table keeps only in-frame clones and is missing some. The sample includes 46,000 or so clones, 85% to 90% of them seen just once. Time point specified: recipient sample about 28 days before transplant, after cytoreduction. Recipient blood drawn about 28 days pretransplant and days 30, 100, 180 after. The sequencing used peripheral blood mononuclear cells, collected before stem cell transplant. The chain has TRBV6-5 and TRBJ2-7; D call uncertain. The TCR comes from a man aged 60 to 75 with biphenotypic leukemia. Some clones in this sample may be carry-over from other donors' samples. CDR3 DNA: TGTGCCAGCAGTTACGTTGGGGACGAGCAGTACTTC. Residues: CASSYVGDEQYF.